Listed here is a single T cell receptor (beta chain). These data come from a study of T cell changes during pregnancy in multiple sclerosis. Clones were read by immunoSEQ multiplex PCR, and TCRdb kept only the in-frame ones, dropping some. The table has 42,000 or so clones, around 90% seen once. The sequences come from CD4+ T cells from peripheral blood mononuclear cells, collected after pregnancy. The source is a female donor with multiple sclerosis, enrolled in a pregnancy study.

The CDR3 DNA sequence: TGTGCCAGCTCACTGGCTAGCGGGCTAGGAGATACGCAGTATTTT. Its protein is CASSLASGLGDTQYF. This sequence joins TRBV18 and TRBJ2-3; 8 bases fit TRBD2. The V gene end was trimmed by 4 bases and the J gene end by 5 bases; junction bases not matched to a gene: 8. The CDR3 contains 15 residues. Per the germline V gene, CDR1 is KGHSH and CDR2 is LQKENI. Full variable domain (remainder filled in from reference TRBV18 and TRBJ2-3): NAGVMQNPRHLVRRRGQEARLRCSPMKGHSHVYWYRQLPEEGLKFMVYLQKENIIDESGMPKERFSAEFPKEGPSILRIQQVVRGDSAAYFCASSLASGLGDTQYFGPGTRLTVL.